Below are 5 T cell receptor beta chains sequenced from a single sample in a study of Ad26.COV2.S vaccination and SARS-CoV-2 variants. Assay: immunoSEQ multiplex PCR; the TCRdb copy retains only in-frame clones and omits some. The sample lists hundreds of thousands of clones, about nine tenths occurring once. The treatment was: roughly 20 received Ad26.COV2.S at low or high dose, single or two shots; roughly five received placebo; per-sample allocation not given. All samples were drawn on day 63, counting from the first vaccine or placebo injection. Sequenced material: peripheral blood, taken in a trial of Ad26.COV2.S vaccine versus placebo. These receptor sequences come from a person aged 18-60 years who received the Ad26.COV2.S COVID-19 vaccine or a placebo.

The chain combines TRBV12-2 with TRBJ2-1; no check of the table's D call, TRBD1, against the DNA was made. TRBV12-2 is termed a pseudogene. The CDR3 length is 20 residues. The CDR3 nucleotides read TGTGCAAGTCGCTTACCTTGCCGACCTACCGGGACAGACAAATACAATGAGCAGTTCTTC. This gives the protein CASRLPCRPTGTDKYNEQFF.

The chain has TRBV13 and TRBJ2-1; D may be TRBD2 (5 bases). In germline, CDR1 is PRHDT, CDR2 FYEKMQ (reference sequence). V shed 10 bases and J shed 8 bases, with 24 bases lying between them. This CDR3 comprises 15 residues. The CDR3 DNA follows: TGTGCCACCACTCTTGGACTGGCCCCGAATTATGAGCAGTTCTTC. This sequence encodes CATTLGLAPNYEQFF.

The CDR3 reads CASSLERRAYYGYTF. The CDR3 DNA reads TGTGCCAGCAGCTTAGAACGGAGGGCGTACTATGGCTACACCTTC. This chain links TRBV7-8 with TRBJ1-2; D is unclear. Germline CDR1 is SGHVS and CDR2 is FQNEAQ. Trimming pared 1 base from V and 3 bases from J, leaving 12 bases between. The CDR3 extends over 15 amino acids.

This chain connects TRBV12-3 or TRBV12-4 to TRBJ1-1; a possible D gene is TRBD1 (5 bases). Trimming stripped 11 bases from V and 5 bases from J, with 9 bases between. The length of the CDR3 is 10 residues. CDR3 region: CAAGGTEAFF. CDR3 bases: TGTGCCGCGGGGGGGACTGAAGCTTTCTTT.

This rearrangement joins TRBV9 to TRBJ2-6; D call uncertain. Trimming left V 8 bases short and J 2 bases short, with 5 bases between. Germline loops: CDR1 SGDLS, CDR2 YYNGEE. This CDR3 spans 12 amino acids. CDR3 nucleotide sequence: TGTGCCAGTCTAACTGGGGCCAACGTCCTGACTTTC. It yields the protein CASLTGANVLTF.